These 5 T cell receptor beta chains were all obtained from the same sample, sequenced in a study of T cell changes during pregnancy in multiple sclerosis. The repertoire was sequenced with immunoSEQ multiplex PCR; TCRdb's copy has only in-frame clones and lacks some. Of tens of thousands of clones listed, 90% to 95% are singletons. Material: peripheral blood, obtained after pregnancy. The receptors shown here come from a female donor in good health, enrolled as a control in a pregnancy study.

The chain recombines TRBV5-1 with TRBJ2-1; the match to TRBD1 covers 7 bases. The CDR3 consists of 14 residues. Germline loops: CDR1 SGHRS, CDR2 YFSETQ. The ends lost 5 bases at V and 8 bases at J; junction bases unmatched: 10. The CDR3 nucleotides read TGCGCCAGCAGTCCGATGACAGGGCCACATGAGCAGTTCTTC. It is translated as CASSPMTGPHEQFF.

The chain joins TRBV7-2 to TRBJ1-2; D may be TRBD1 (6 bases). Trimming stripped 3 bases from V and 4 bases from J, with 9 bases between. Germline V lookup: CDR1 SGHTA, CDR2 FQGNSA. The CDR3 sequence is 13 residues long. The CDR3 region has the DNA TGTGCCAGCAGCTTGGGGGCGGGCTATGGCTACACCTTC. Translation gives CASSLGAGYGYTF.

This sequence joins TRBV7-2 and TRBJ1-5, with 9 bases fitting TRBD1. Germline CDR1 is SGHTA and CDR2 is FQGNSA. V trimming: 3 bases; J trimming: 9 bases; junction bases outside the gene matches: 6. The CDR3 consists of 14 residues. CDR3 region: CASSLGQGVVPQHF. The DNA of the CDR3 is TGTGCCAGCAGCTTGGGACAGGGAGTAGTGCCCCAGCATTTT.

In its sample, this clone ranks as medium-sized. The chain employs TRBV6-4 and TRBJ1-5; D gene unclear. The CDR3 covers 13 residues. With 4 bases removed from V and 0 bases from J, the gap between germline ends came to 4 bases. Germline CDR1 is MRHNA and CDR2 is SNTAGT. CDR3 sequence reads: CASSADSNQPQHF. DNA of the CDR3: TGTGCCAGCAGTGCAGATAGCAATCAGCCCCAGCATTTT.

CDR3 sequence reads: CASSRTGGAGELFF. CDR3 nucleotides: TGTGCCAGTAGCCGGACAGGGGGCGCCGGGGAGCTGTTTTTT. The chain carries TRBV19 and TRBJ2-2; TRBD1 agrees at 11 bases. V lost 6 bases to trimming and J lost 6 bases; unmatched junction nucleotides: 3. Germline lookup yields CDR1 LNHDA and CDR2 SQIVND (reference sequence). There are 14 residues in the CDR3.